This T cell receptor (beta chain) appears in the sequencing data of a study of T cells after yellow fever vaccination (dated by TCRdb to the late 2010s). About the investigation overall: Libraries from fractions with low cell numbers were prepared with the SMART-Seq v4 Ultra Low Input RNA kit. To follow T-cell clones before and after primary and booster YFV17D yellow fever vaccination, bulk TCR alpha and beta repertoires were sequenced over time. The cohort comprised two healthy male donors, one aged 18 to 30 and one aged 30 to 40 years. Blood was drawn at multiple timepoints before and after primary and secondary immunization, with bulk PBMC replicates and cell subsets isolated.

TCR cDNA was synthesized by 5'RACE template switching, through which a universal primer site and unique molecular identifiers were introduced. Priming for cDNA synthesis came from both the TCR alpha and TCR beta constant segments. Libraries were amplified in two PCR steps, with sample barcodes and sequencing adapters added in the second step. Sequencing of libraries was done on Illumina HiSeq 2500 (2x100 bp) or NovaSeq (2x150 bp). Turning to the authors' computational methods: MIGEC was used to demultiplex reads and collapse the reads into UMI consensus sequences, and MiXCR was used for V(D)J alignment. Vaccine-responding clonotypes were identified with edgeR using replicate PBMC samples, with FDR below 0.01 and a log2 fold change above 5 up to day 15 being required. Each bulk clonotype was labeled CD4 or CD8 based on which sequenced repertoire, CD4 or CD8, contained the clonotype at higher abundance. Clonotypes enriched at least 10-fold in dextramer-positive over dextramer-negative fractions were defined as NS4B-specific, and CD4-biased clonotypes were excluded. TCRdb itself trimmed the public reads at Q25 with fastp, ran MiXCR and retained productive beta chains. For every CDR3 protein sequence, its rows merge into one entry that carries the most common genes and DNA. These V and J calls rely on TCRdb rather than the paper's analysis. The sample table lists 96,000 or so distinct CDR3 sequences, almost 9% of them with a count of one. 16% of the sample belongs to the ten largest clones.

General conclusions and limits of the study: A small share of clonotypes occurred in both CD4 and CD8 compartments, likely arising from convergent recombination. The secondary T-cell response was found to be weaker but faster than the primary response, with a peak reached on day 5 rather than on day 15. Computational filtering was required because FACS-sorted repertoires could contain abundant contaminating clonotypes from the bulk population. After the booster, most of the clones that had expanded following primary vaccination were detected again (almost 98% of CD4 and 85% to 90% of CD8), which suggests that memory was broadly maintained. Because only a couple of donors were included in the study, the extent to which the findings can be generalized is limited.

This clonotype has a handful of counts. Base qualities were left out, and no much larger clone turns up one base away. The treatment or condition label of this sample denotes: live attenuated yellow fever vaccine strain. A standard Ficoll-Paque protocol was used to isolate PBMCs from peripheral blood. Epitope-specific CD8 T cells were sorted with a dextramer loaded with the yellow fever NS4B epitope peptide, together with anti-CD3 and anti-CD8 staining. TriZol was used to extract RNA from bulk PBMCs, CD4 and CD8 fractions, and dextramer-positive and dextramer-negative fractions. This clonotype originated in a man aged 18 to 30 who received the YFV17D yellow fever vaccine. Specimen: CD8+ T cells not binding an NS4B(214-222) dextramer, sorted from PBMCs, collected roughly 14 days after the first yellow fever vaccination. In light of the paper, this sample's cell subset or site label describes: NS4B epitope dextramer-negative CD8 T cells.

In nucleotide form, the sequence is TGTGCCAGCAGCCCCGGGACTAGATATGAGACCCAGTACTTC. Translation gives CASSPGTRYETQYF. The chain was built from TRBV6-1 and TRBJ2-5, and 8 junction bases match TRBD2. There are 14 amino acids in the CDR3, from cysteine to phenylalanine inclusive. Only the CDR3 part of the read is kept: 42 bases, read in frame from the first base. The germline V gene sets CDR1 to MNHNS and CDR2 to SASEGT. The germline V end is reduced by 6 bases and the J end by 5 bases; junction bases left unmatched: 8.